This is a list of T cell receptor beta chains from one sample in a study of identical twins. TCRdb recomputed calls from the 5' RACE reads with MiXCR, one row per CDR3 protein. This sample has some 500,000 distinct CDR3 sequences, with around 15% found just once. These data are also associated with another study on yellow fever vaccine responses in identical twins.

Sequencing was carried out using CD4+ T cells sorted from blood. Receptor source: a woman in her late teens or twenties in good health. Both conserved end residues are part of each CDR3. D genes are given only for firm matches. The listing skips clone size in some rows; elsewhere it reads once, few, many or a size class.

v_call	d_call	clone_size	j_call	cdr3_aa	cdr3_nt
TRBV4-1	NA	many	TRBJ2-5	CASNRFCETQYF	TGCGCCAGTAACCGATTTTGTGAGACCCAGTACTTC
TRBV5-5	NA	many	TRBJ2-3	CASSLDHGGTDTQYF	TGTGCCAGCAGCTTGGACCATGGAGGCACAGATACGCAGTATTTT
TRBV2	NA	NA	TRBJ2-4	CASRSPRILAKNIQYF	TGTGCCAGCAGGAGCCCAAGAATTCTAGCCAAAAACATTCAGTACTTC
TRBV6-7	NA	few	TRBJ2-7	CASSYSSFKGNSPLREQYF	TGTGCCAGCAGTTACTCCTCATTCAAGGGAAACAGTCCGTTACGGGAGCAGTACTTC
TRBV5-1	NA	NA	TRBJ2-3	CASSLGLGVMLTDTQYF	TGCGCCAGCAGCTTGGGGCTGGGGGTGATGTTGACAGATACGCAGTATTTT
TRBV3-1	TRBD2	NA	TRBJ2-1	CASRQLAGGPHGEQFF	TGTGCCAGCAGGCAACTAGCGGGGGGACCTCACGGTGAGCAGTTCTTC
TRBV10-3	TRBD2	few	TRBJ2-1	CAISEILAGKYNEQFF	TGTGCCATCAGTGAAATATTAGCGGGAAAATACAATGAGCAGTTCTTC
TRBV20-1	TRBD1	NA	TRBJ2-1	CSAYLTGDEQFF	TGCAGTGCTTACCTCACAGGGGATGAGCAGTTCTTC
TRBV14	NA	few	TRBJ2-2	CASSQDTRVANTGELFF	TGTGCCAGCAGCCAAGATACCAGAGTCGCGAACACCGGGGAGCTGTTTTTT
TRBV5-1	NA	NA	TRBJ1-1	CASSREGSSGTEAFF	TGCGCCAGCAGCCGTGAGGGGTCCTCGGGAACTGAAGCTTTCTTT
TRBV14	NA	NA	TRBJ2-3	CASSQVSAGWSGTQYF	TGTGCCAGCAGCCAAGTTTCGGCGGGATGGAGCGGTACGCAGTATTTT
TRBV7-2	NA	NA	TRBJ2-5	CASSKRGPRETQYF	TGTGCCAGCAGCAAAAGAGGACCGAGGGAGACCCAGTACTTC
TRBV5-1	NA	NA	TRBJ1-2	CASSLGRDGYTF	TGCGCCAGCAGCTTGGGACGGGATGGCTACACCTTC
TRBV28	NA	few	TRBJ2-5	CASRTGFVETQYF	TGTGCCAGCAGGACGGGGTTCGTAGAGACCCAGTACTTC
TRBV27	TRBD1	few	TRBJ2-3	CASSSRKGQGFGTDTQYF	TGTGCCAGCAGTTCCAGAAAGGGACAGGGGTTCGGCACAGATACGCAGTATTTT
TRBV5-6	TRBD2	few	TRBJ2-1	CASSFRGLDNEQFF	TGTGCCAGCAGCTTTAGGGGACTAGACAATGAGCAGTTCTTC
TRBV27	NA	few	TRBJ2-3	CASSDRFTDTQYF	TGTGCCAGCAGTGACAGGTTCACAGATACGCAGTATTTT
TRBV12-3/TRBV12-4	NA	NA	TRBJ2-2	CASSILSPRNTGELFF	TGTGCCAGCAGTATCCTTTCCCCGAGGAACACCGGGGAGCTGTTTTTT
TRBV15	NA	NA	TRBJ2-5	CATSPGLLETQYF	TGTGCCACCAGCCCGGGCCTTTTGGAGACCCAGTACTTC
TRBV5-1	TRBD1	NA	TRBJ2-3	CASSSRDRGFTDTQYF	TGCGCCAGCAGCTCCCGGGACAGGGGATTCACAGATACGCAGTATTTT
TRBV10-3	NA	few	TRBJ2-3	CAISESTSTDTQYF	TGTGCCATCAGTGAGTCGACGAGCACAGATACGCAGTATTTT
TRBV6-1	NA	few	TRBJ2-7	CAIAGTGSLSYEQYF	TGTGCGATAGCGGGGACAGGGTCCCTATCCTACGAGCAGTACTTC
TRBV12-3/TRBV12-4	NA	few	TRBJ1-2	CASSLETNYGYTF	TGTGCCAGCAGTTTAGAGACTAACTATGGCTACACCTTC
TRBV20-1	TRBD2	few	TRBJ2-3	CSAATSGGAPSAQYF	TGCAGTGCGGCGACTAGCGGGGGGGCGCCCTCGGCGCAGTATTTT
TRBV28	NA	few	TRBJ1-1	CASTPRPPEAFF	TGTGCCAGCACCCCGAGACCGCCTGAAGCTTTCTTT
TRBV5-1	NA	few	TRBJ2-5	CASTVMPRGEETQYF	TGCGCCAGCACTGTAATGCCCCGAGGGGAAGAGACCCAGTACTTC
TRBV12-5	NA	NA	TRBJ1-1	CASGLGRKNTEAFF	TGTGCTAGTGGTTTAGGACGGAAAAACACTGAAGCTTTCTTT
TRBV2	NA	few	TRBJ2-1	CASLSAGSSYNEQFF	TGTGCCAGCCTAAGTGCAGGGAGCTCCTACAATGAGCAGTTCTTC
TRBV20-1	NA	NA	TRBJ1-4	CSARSAALNEKLFF	TGCAGTGCTAGGTCGGCAGCCTTAAATGAAAAACTGTTTTTT
TRBV4-2	NA	few	TRBJ2-7	CASSPEGESEQYF	TGTGCCAGCAGCCCGGAGGGAGAAAGCGAGCAGTACTTC
TRBV9	NA	NA	TRBJ2-2	CASSRYRTGELFF	TGTGCCAGCAGCCGTTACCGCACCGGGGAGCTGTTTTTT
TRBV20-1	TRBD1	few	TRBJ1-2	CSALGTGGNYGYTF	TGCAGTGCTTTGGGGACAGGGGGCAACTATGGCTACACCTTC
TRBV12-3/TRBV12-4	TRBD1	few	TRBJ2-1	CASSILGTAHNEQFF	TGTGCCAGCAGTATCCTGGGGACAGCCCACAATGAGCAGTTCTTC
TRBV2	NA	few	TRBJ1-6	CATTGQGNSPLHF	TGTGCCACCACAGGGCAGGGTAATTCACCCCTCCACTTT
TRBV28	NA	once	TRBJ2-7	CASSPEIPYEQYF	TGTGCCAGCAGTCCAGAGATACCCTACGAGCAGTACTTC